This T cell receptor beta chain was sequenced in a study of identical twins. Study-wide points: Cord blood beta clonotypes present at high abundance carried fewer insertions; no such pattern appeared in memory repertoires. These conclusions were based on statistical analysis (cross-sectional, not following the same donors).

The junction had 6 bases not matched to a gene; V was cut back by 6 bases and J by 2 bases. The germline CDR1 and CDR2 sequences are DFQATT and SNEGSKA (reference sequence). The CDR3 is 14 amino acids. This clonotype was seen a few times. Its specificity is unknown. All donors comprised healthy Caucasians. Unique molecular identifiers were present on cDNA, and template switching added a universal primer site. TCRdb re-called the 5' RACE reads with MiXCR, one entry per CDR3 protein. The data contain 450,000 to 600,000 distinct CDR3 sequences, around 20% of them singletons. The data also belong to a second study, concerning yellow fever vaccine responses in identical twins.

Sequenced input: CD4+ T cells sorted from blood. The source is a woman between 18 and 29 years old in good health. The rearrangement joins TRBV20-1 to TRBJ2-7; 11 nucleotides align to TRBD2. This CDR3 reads CSADSGRGPYEQYF. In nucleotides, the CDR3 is TGCAGTGCAGATAGCGGGAGGGGGCCCTACGAGCAGTACTTC.